The clone carrying this T cell receptor (beta chain) was detected a few times. Antigen specificity is unknown. The sample originates from a study of T-cell memory formation after mild COVID-19. Sample barcodes and UMIs were carried by the TCR alpha and TCR beta cDNA libraries that 5'RACE generated with constant-segment primers. MiXCR, run by TCRdb on the 5' RACE reads, gives a single entry per CDR3 protein. The profile covers about 210,000 distinct CDR3 sequences, with 10% to 13% appearing a single time and roughly 3.2% taken by the ten largest. CDR1 and CDR2 from the germline V gene are SGHTA and FQGNSA. Trimming took 5 bases from V and 5 from J, leaving 9 bases between them. The CDR3 contains 13 residues. Findings and caveats of the study: Clones contracting across day 15 to 85 had a balanced CD4/CD8 profile; later expanding clones leaned CD4+.

The receptor was derived from a man aged 18 to 29 who had mild COVID-19 (a few samples of this study predate the infection). Cell type and time point are not known. The chain joins TRBV7-2 to TRBJ1-4; D gene ambiguous. Input material: PBMCs or a T cell subset sorted from them (not recorded which). The CDR3 loop reads CASSIRQNEKLFF. The CDR3 bases are TGTGCCAGCAGCATTCGTCAGAATGAAAAACTGTTTTTT.